These 21 T cell receptor beta chains originate from one sample sequenced in a study of cytomegalovirus exposure and HLA in healthy donors. With 60 Vbeta and 13 Jbeta primers, the PCR was carried out. Clones were read by immunoSEQ multiplex PCR, and TCRdb kept only the in-frame ones, dropping some. In the table there are 81,000 or so clones, 75% to 85% of which are singletons. The sequenced sample consisted of PBMCs. Receptors originate from a man aged 45-65 years in good health and CMV-seropositive.

The chain joins TRBV7-3 to TRBJ1-5, with D possibly being TRBD1 (6 bases). The CDR3 consists of 13 residues. Germline loops: CDR1 SGHTA, CDR2 FQGTGA. V was pared by 5 bases and J by 7 bases, with 12 bases between. CDR3 bases: TGTGCCAGCAGCCCAGGGGTGGGGCAGCCCCAGCATTTT. It yields the protein CASSPGVGQPQHF.

The V gene is TRBV6-5, the J gene TRBJ1-1, with unresolved D. Germline values: CDR1 MNHEY, CDR2 SVGAGI. There are 15 residues in the CDR3. Trimming shortened V by 5 bases and J by 3 bases, and 16 bases separated the two germline ends. The CDR3 DNA follows: TGTGCCAGCAGTCGGACCCCTCTGGAGGACACTGAAGCTTTCTTT. This gives the protein CASSRTPLEDTEAFF.

V is TRBV18 and J is TRBJ2-2, with TRBD1 identical over 7 bases. This CDR3 has 13 amino acids. V trimming: 5 bases; J trimming: 6 bases; junction bases outside the gene matches: 3. Looked up from germline, CDR1 is KGHSH and CDR2 is LQKENI. The CDR3 DNA follows: TGTGCCAGCTCAGAGACAGGGTCCGGGGAGCTGTTTTTT. This translates into CASSETGSGELFF.

This rearrangement joins TRBV5-5 to TRBJ2-7; 8 bases match TRBD2. Unmatched junction bases numbered 10, after V lost 4 bases and J lost 4 bases. This CDR3 has 15 amino acids. Looked up from germline, CDR1 is SGHKS and CDR2 is YYEKEE (reference sequence). CDR3 bases: TGTGCCAGCAGCGATTATCAGCGGGAGAAGTACGAGCAGTACTTC. This translates into CASSDYQREKYEQYF.

This sequence joins TRBV12-5 and TRBJ2-3; 7 nucleotides line up with TRBD2. CDR1 LGHNT and CDR2 FRNRAP come from the germline V gene. Trimming at V came to 5 bases and at J to 1 base, leaving 3 bases not matched to a gene. This CDR3 comprises 14 residues. The CDR3 nucleotides read TGTGCTAGTGGTGCTAGCGGACGCACAGATACGCAGTATTTT. This codes for CASGASGRTDTQYF.

The CDR3 bases are TGTGCCAGCAGCTTGTCGCAGGGATTCGTTGGCTACACCTTC. Translated, it gives CASSLSQGFVGYTF. The gene calls are TRBV5-4 and TRBJ1-2; a possible D gene is TRBD1 (5 bases). CDR1 SGHNT and CDR2 YYREEE come from the germline V gene (reference sequence). V lost 1 base, J lost 7 bases, and 14 bases lay in between. The CDR3 contains 14 residues.

The V call is TRBV5-1, the J call TRBJ1-4; D gene unclear. The CDR3 has 15 residues. V was trimmed by 3 bases and J by 0 bases, leaving 9 bases between them. Germline CDR1 SGHRS, CDR2 YFSETQ. CDR3 protein: CASSSGGTTNEKLFF. The CDR3, as DNA: TGCGCCAGCAGCTCCGGCGGAACAACTAATGAAAAACTGTTTTTT.

The chain is built from TRBV5-1 and TRBJ2-2; no clear D gene. Deletions cut 4 bases from V and 3 bases from J, with 7 bases between. This CDR3 comprises 13 residues. Germline V lookup: CDR1 SGHRS, CDR2 YFSETQ. In DNA form, the CDR3 reads TGCGCCAGCAGCCGAGATTACACCGGGGAGCTGTTTTTT. It yields the protein CASSRDYTGELFF.

This clone was recorded only once. The chain is built from TRBV18 and TRBJ2-1; 10 nucleotides align to TRBD2. CDR3 length: 17 residues. V lost 0 bases to trimming and J lost 9 bases; unmatched junction nucleotides: 11. The V gene's germline CDR1 is KGHSH and CDR2 LQKENI. Here the CDR3 reads CASSPPRRLAGVLEQFF. DNA of the CDR3: TGTGCCAGCTCACCACCTCGTCGGCTAGCGGGAGTTCTTGAGCAGTTCTTC.

This chain links TRBV27 with TRBJ2-5; TRBD2 matches at 8 bases. This CDR3 has 15 amino acids. The germline V gene has CDR1 MNHEY and CDR2 SMNVEV (reference sequence). With V trimmed by 7 bases and J by 4 bases, 11 bases remained unmatched. As DNA, the CDR3 is TGTGCCAGCACCCCGAGCGGGAGTCGACTAGAGACCCAGTACTTC. This encodes CASTPSGSRLETQYF.

This chain connects TRBV6-5 to TRBJ2-1; 12 bases are a match to TRBD2. Germline lookup yields CDR1 MNHEY and CDR2 SVGAGI. This CDR3 is 15 amino acids long. J lost 2 bases, V lost 6 bases, and 2 bases had no gene match. Here the CDR3 DNA reads TGTGCCAGCAGCCCTAGCGGGAGGGCCTACAATGAGCAGTTCTTC. It encodes CASSPSGRAYNEQFF.

This chain joins TRBV19 and TRBJ2-7; TRBD1 aligns across 8 bases. V lost 3 bases, J lost 5 bases, and 3 bases stayed unmatched. The CDR3 length is 13 residues. Germline V gives CDR1 LNHDA, CDR2 SQIVND (reference sequence). The CDR3 here is CASSIAGGHEQYF. DNA of the CDR3: TGTGCCAGTAGTATTGCAGGGGGCCACGAGCAGTACTTC.

This clone was observed a single time. The rearrangement uses TRBV30 and TRBJ2-7; TRBD2 matches at 7 bases. Germline loops: CDR1 GTSNPN, CDR2 SVGIG (reference sequence). CDR3 length: 14 amino acids. V trimming: 3 bases; J trimming: 3 bases; junction bases outside the gene matches: 8. The CDR3 nucleotides read TGTGCCTGGAGACGGCTAGCGGTAAGCTACGAGCAGTACTTC. It yields the protein CAWRRLAVSYEQYF. Drawing the rest from reference TRBV30 and TRBJ2-7, the complete variable domain is SQTIHQWPATLVQPVGSPLSLECTVEGTSNPNLYWYRQAAGRGLQLLFYSVGIGQISSEVPQNLSASRPQDRQFILSSKKLLLSDSGFYLCAWRRLAVSYEQYFGPGTRLTVT.

The CDR3: CASSPAPPGQSKLIHDEQFF. The CDR3 DNA follows: TGTGCCAGCAGTCCCGCCCCGCCGGGACAATCAAAACTCATACACGATGAGCAGTTCTTC. This chain uses TRBV27 with TRBJ2-1, with D possibly TRBD1 on 6 matching bases. V lost 5 bases and J 8 bases, leaving 34 bases between the germline ends. In germline, CDR1 is MNHEY, CDR2 SMNVEV (reference sequence). The CDR3 sequence is 20 residues long.

The V gene is TRBV6-5, the J gene TRBJ2-7; 8 nucleotides line up with TRBD1. Germline V gene data show CDR1 as MNHEY and CDR2 as SVGAGI. Germline trimming cut 0 bases from V and 2 bases from J; bases unmatched to any gene: 6. The CDR3 contains 16 residues. The CDR3 sequence is CASSYSAGGAPYEQYF. The CDR3 region has the DNA TGTGCCAGCAGTTACTCAGCAGGGGGCGCGCCCTACGAGCAGTACTTC.

The rearrangement uses TRBV7-9 and TRBJ2-2; tentatively, D is TRBD2 (6 bases). This CDR3 contains 17 residues. CDR1 and CDR2 (germline): SEHNR, FQNEAQ (reference sequence). V lost 5 bases, J lost 6 bases, and 22 bases lay in between. CDR3 bases: TGTGCCAGCAGCCCTGTCCCAAGTGGGGGGAAAGCCGGGGAGCTGTTTTTT. Its protein product is CASSPVPSGGKAGELFF. The whole variable domain, filled in from reference TRBV7-9 and TRBJ2-2, reads DTGVSQNPRHKITKRGQNVTFRCDPISEHNRLYWYRQTLGQGPEFLTYFQNEAQLEKSRLLSDRFSAERPKGSFSTLEIQRTEQGDSAMYLCASSPVPSGGKAGELFFGEGSRLTVL.

The chain is built from TRBV27 and TRBJ2-1, with 12 bases lining up with TRBD2. The V gene's germline CDR1 is MNHEY and CDR2 SMNVEV (reference sequence). Trimming at V came to 5 bases and at J to 0 bases, leaving 2 bases not matched to a gene. This CDR3 region has 16 residues. The CDR3 sequence is CASSTTSGSSYNEQFF. The DNA for the CDR3 is TGTGCCAGCAGTACGACTAGCGGGAGCTCCTACAATGAGCAGTTCTTC.

The CDR3 loop reads CASSLGTGLSWANVLTF. The CDR3 DNA sequence: TGTGCCAGCAGCTTGGGGACAGGGCTTTCCTGGGCCAACGTCCTGACTTTC. V usage is TRBV11-2 and J usage is TRBJ2-6; 9 bases map to TRBD1. The germline gives CDR1 SGHAT, CDR2 FQNNGV. V dropped 3 bases and J dropped 5; count of bases not matched to a gene: 8. The CDR3 consists of 17 residues.

The chain combines TRBV7-3 with TRBJ2-1, with TRBD2 as a possible D gene (6 bases). The V end lost 5 bases, the J end lost 8 bases, and 19 bases lay between the germline ends. Germline CDR1 reads SGHTA; CDR2 reads FQGTGA. CDR3 length: 15 residues. CDR3 in DNA: TGTGCCAGCAGCCGCTCTAGCGTGGGTATCTATGAGCAGTTCTTC. This sequence encodes CASSRSSVGIYEQFF.

The chain links TRBV18 to TRBJ2-7; D is unresolved. CDR3 size: 15 residues. Germline CDR1 and CDR2: KGHSH and LQKENI. V dropped 0 bases and J dropped 3 bases, with 12 bases sitting between them. The CDR3 spells CASSPPPPGDYEQYF. As DNA, the CDR3 is TGTGCCAGCTCACCACCCCCCCCGGGTGACTACGAGCAGTACTTC.

V is TRBV19 and J is TRBJ2-1; D gene ambiguous. Germline loops: CDR1 LNHDA, CDR2 SQIVND (reference sequence). V lost 1 base, J lost 5 bases, and 3 bases lay in between. This CDR3 contains 12 residues. The CDR3 region is CASSIGNNEQFF. The CDR3 nucleotides read TGTGCCAGTAGTATAGGTAACAATGAGCAGTTCTTC.